These T cell receptor beta chains were read from a single sample in a study of blood T cells in healthy people across ages. A single record per CDR3 protein comes from TCRdb applying MiXCR to the 5' RACE reads. The sample carries over 1,500,000 distinct CDR3 sequences, 35% to 50% recorded once. Sample: blood. These receptors were obtained from a human donor in good health. CDR3s include the opening cysteine and the closing phenylalanine or tryptophan. Fields, in order: J gene, V gene, clone size, D gene, CDR3 protein, CDR3 DNA. D genes are given only for firm matches. Not every row has a clone size; where given, it reads once, few, many or a size class.

TRBJ2-7 | TRBV6-5 | . | TRBD2 | CGSGIAGGYEQYF | TGTGGCAGCGGAATAGCGGGGGGCTACGAGCAGTACTTC
TRBJ1-4 | TRBV20-1 | . | . | CSANVLGRATNEKLFF | TGCAGTGCTAACGTCTTAGGAAGAGCAACTAATGAAAAACTGTTTTTT
TRBJ2-1 | TRBV7-7 | . | . | CASSLGDMNEQFF | TGTGCTAGCAGCTTAGGGGACATGAATGAGCAGTTCTTC
TRBJ1-2 | TRBV30 | . | . | CALLTANYGYTF | TGTGCCCTCTTGACAGCTAACTATGGCTACACCTTC
TRBJ1-6 | TRBV7-9 | . | . | CASSPGDRVNSPLHF | TGTGCCAGCAGCCCCGGGGATAGGGTTAATTCACCCCTCCACTTT
TRBJ2-1 | TRBV9 | . | . | CASSVTPVWGTNEQFF | TGTGCCAGCAGCGTAACCCCCGTGTGGGGCACCAATGAGCAGTTCTTC
TRBJ1-4 | TRBV29-1 | few | . | CSVFQDATNEKLFF | TGCAGCGTTTTCCAGGATGCAACTAATGAAAAACTGTTTTTT
TRBJ1-5 | TRBV27 | . | . | CASSPFGGGGQPQHF | TGTGCCAGCAGTCCCTTCGGGGGAGGAGGTCAGCCCCAGCATTTT
TRBJ1-2 | TRBV7-3 | few | TRBD1 | CASSPSPGRGDGYTF | TGTGCCAGCAGCCCGAGCCCCGGCAGGGGGGATGGCTACACCTTC
TRBJ1-3 | TRBV4-1 | . | TRBD1 | CASSPHFGQVVPGRIPGNTIYF | TGCGCCAGCAGCCCTCACTTTGGACAGGTCGTACCTGGGCGGATACCTGGAAACACCATATATTTT
TRBJ2-1 | TRBV14 | few | . | CASSPSTGYSYNEQFF | TGTGCCAGCAGCCCATCGACAGGTTACTCCTACAATGAGCAGTTCTTC
TRBJ2-5 | TRBV12-3/TRBV12-4 | few | TRBD1 | CASTLGQGAGTQYF | TGTGCCAGCACCCTTGGACAGGGGGCAGGGACCCAGTACTTC